Below, 20 T cell receptor beta chains from the same sample are listed, as sequenced in a study of vaccination and CD4 T cells after COVID-19. The Oncomine TCR Beta short-read assay sequenced DNA from cultured CD4+ T cells. MiXCR, run by TCRdb on the PCR reads, gives a single entry per CDR3 protein. This table holds approximately 23,000 distinct CDR3 sequences, roughly two fifths found once. No antigen has been assigned to these receptors. Time point: late sampling 161 to 241 days after vaccination in three convalescent patients. The treatment is: approximately nine-day PBMC culture with coronavirus spike peptide pools or control peptides (ViraFEST assay). This specimen was CD4+ T cells from blood, cultured in vitro, taken about 7 months after SARS-CoV-2 vaccination. These receptors were taken from a human donor who had recovered from COVID-19.

This clonotype rates as medium-sized. The V and J genes are TRBV20-1 and TRBJ1-2; D is unclear. The length of the CDR3 is 13 residues. The V gene's germline CDR1 is DFQATT and CDR2 SNEGSKA (reference sequence). Trimming pared 4 bases from V and 8 bases from J, leaving 17 bases between. CDR3 DNA sequence: TGCAGTGCTAACCGGATCCCCGGTGGCGGCTACACCTTC. Its protein product is CSANRIPGGGYTF.

This clonotype is categorized as medium-sized (0.01 to 0.1%). The chain carries TRBV24-1 and TRBJ2-1, with TRBD2 matching over 8 bases. The CDR3 consists of 15 residues. Germline CDR1 and CDR2: KGHDR and SFDVKD. With 4 bases clipped from V and 10 bases from J, the junction kept 11 bases outside the gene matches. CDR3 DNA: TGTGCCACCAGTGACCCGGGGGGAGCGGGAGTAGAGCAGTTCTTC. It codes for CATSDPGGAGVEQFF.

This rearrangement joins TRBV4-1 to TRBJ2-7; the match to TRBD1 covers 7 bases. The CDR3 sequence is 16 residues long. After removal of 0 bases from V and 2 bases from J, the junction contained 7 bases not matched to a gene. Germline V CDR1 and CDR2: MGHRA, YSYEKL. The DNA for the CDR3 is TGCGCCAGCAGCCAAGAGCTACAGGGGCCTGCCTACGAGCAGTACTTC. It codes for CASSQELQGPAYEQYF.

J is TRBJ2-3 and V is TRBV20-1; 7 nucleotides agree with TRBD2. The junction had 13 bases not matched to a gene; V was cut back by 5 bases and J by 2 bases. Germline V gene data show CDR1 as DFQATT and CDR2 as SNEGSKA (reference sequence). The length of the CDR3 is 16 residues. CDR3 DNA sequence: TGCAGTGCTCCTAAAGGACTAGAGGCAGACACAGATACGCAGTATTTT. This translates into CSAPKGLEADTDTQYF.

The gene calls are TRBV5-1 and TRBJ1-2; D is uncertain. The V and J ends lost 0 bases and 1 base respectively, with 7 bases between them. Looked up from germline, CDR1 is SGHRS and CDR2 is YFSETQ. This CDR3 has 14 residues. The CDR3 DNA is TGCGCCAGCAGCTTGGTTGCCAGTAACTATGGCTACACCTTC. It translates to CASSLVASNYGYTF.

The chain combines TRBV5-5 with TRBJ1-2; 10 positions agree with TRBD1. The CDR3 contains 13 residues. The germline V gene encodes CDR1 SGHKS and CDR2 YYEKEE (reference sequence). Trimming removed 5 bases from V and 5 bases from J; junction bases left unmatched: 3. CDR3 protein: CASRTGGSYGYTF. The CDR3 DNA is TGTGCCAGCAGGACAGGGGGCTCATATGGCTACACCTTC.

This sequence joins TRBV7-2 and TRBJ2-3; no reliable D call. The V end was cut by 4 bases, the J end by 2 bases, with 10 bases between. Per the germline V gene, CDR1 is SGHTA and CDR2 is FQGNSA. The CDR3 is 14 residues long. Here the CDR3 DNA reads TGTGCCAGCAGCTCCAGCCATTACACAGATACGCAGTATTTT. Amino acids: CASSSSHYTDTQYF.

This rearrangement joins TRBV19 to TRBJ1-1, with D uncertain. Germline V lookup: CDR1 LNHDA, CDR2 SQIVND (reference sequence). This CDR3 contains 16 residues. Trimming pared 2 bases from V and 6 bases from J, leaving 19 bases between. Written as DNA, the CDR3 is TGTGCCAGTAGTATAAACCCTAGGTTTCGTGAAGCTGAAGCTTTCTTT. This encodes CASSINPRFREAEAFF.

The V and J genes are TRBV7-9 and TRBJ2-7; maybe TRBD2 (6 bases). The CDR3 is 12 amino acids. The germline CDR1 and CDR2 sequences are SEHNR and FQNEAQ (reference sequence). With 5 bases removed from V and 12 bases from J, the gap between germline ends came to 17 bases. CDR3 coding DNA: TGTGCCAGCAGCCCCCTGACTAGACTGCCGTACTTC. This translates into CASSPLTRLPYF. Complete variable domain (other parts from reference TRBV7-9 and TRBJ2-7): DTGVSQNPRHKITKRGQNVTFRCDPISEHNRLYWYRQTLGQGPEFLTYFQNEAQLEKSRLLSDRFSAERPKGSFSTLEIQRTEQGDSAMYLCASSPLTRLPYFGPGTRLTVT.

This clonotype was recorded a few times. This rearrangement joins TRBV20-1 to TRBJ1-1; TRBD1 is a possible D gene (6 bases). The CDR3 is 15 residues long. Germline V gene lookup returns CDR1 DFQATT and CDR2 SNEGSKA (reference sequence). The V gene lost 4 bases and the J gene lost 3 bases, with 18 bases spanning the gap. In nucleotides, the CDR3 is TGCAGTGCTAAGTTCGGGGGGCGTTGGGACACTGAAGCTTTCTTT. Translated: CSAKFGGRWDTEAFF.

The rearrangement uses TRBV6-1 and TRBJ2-7; D perhaps matches TRBD2 (5 bases). Germline-derived CDR1 and CDR2 are MNHNS and SASEGT. Between the trimmed V and J ends, which lost 7 bases and 0 bases, there was a span of 10 bases. This CDR3 comprises 13 residues. CDR3 in amino acids: CASTDGSSYEQYF. Here the CDR3 DNA reads TGTGCCAGCACCGATGGGAGCTCCTACGAGCAGTACTTC.

The chain is built from TRBV19 and TRBJ2-7; a possible D gene is TRBD2 (5 bases). The CDR3 sequence is 16 residues long. V lost 0 bases and J 2 bases, leaving 14 bases between the germline ends. CDR1 and CDR2 (germline): LNHDA, SQIVND (reference sequence). The CDR3, as DNA: TGTGCCAGTAGTATAGATGACGGCGGGTCAGCCTACGAGCAGTACTTC. It encodes CASSIDDGGSAYEQYF.

This sequence joins TRBV6-1 and TRBJ1-1, with a tentative D call TRBD1 (6 bases). Trimming removed 4 bases from V and 6 bases from J, with 12 bases in between. The CDR3 loop spans 13 amino acids. Germline V lookup: CDR1 MNHNS, CDR2 SASEGT. The CDR3: CASSAQGTSEAFF. The CDR3 coding sequence is TGTGCCAGCAGTGCCCAGGGGACGTCTGAAGCTTTCTTT.

The chain couples TRBV24-1 to TRBJ2-3; D ambiguous. V shed 7 bases and J shed 0 bases, with 7 bases lying between them. Germline CDR1 and CDR2: KGHDR and SFDVKD. The CDR3 sequence is 13 residues long. CDR3 DNA: TGTGCCACCAGGGGGTCAAGCACAGATACGCAGTATTTT. Translation gives CATRGSSTDTQYF.

V gene TRBV27 combines with J gene TRBJ1-2; possible D gene TRBD1, 5 bases. CDR3 length equals 14 residues. V was trimmed by 6 bases and J by 8 bases, leaving 19 bases between them. CDR1 is MNHEY and CDR2 is SMNVEV in the germline V gene (reference sequence). The CDR3 spells CASSKSGGTAGYTF. The CDR3 coding sequence is TGTGCCAGCAGCAAATCCGGAGGGACGGCCGGCTACACCTTC.

This clonotype was seen only a few times. The chain couples TRBV7-2 to TRBJ2-1, with D unresolved. The CDR3 sequence is 14 residues long. CDR1 and CDR2 from the germline V gene are SGHTA and FQGNSA. Deletions cut 5 bases from V and 2 bases from J, with 10 bases between. CDR3 residues: CASSRGAAYNEQFF. The CDR3 DNA reads as TGTGCCAGCAGCCGCGGCGCAGCCTACAATGAGCAGTTCTTC. The full variable domain, its missing parts supplied by reference TRBV7-2 and TRBJ2-1, is GAGVSQSPSNKVTEKGKDVELRCDPISGHTALYWYRQSLGQGLEFLIYFQGNSAPDKSGLPSDRFSAERTGGSVSTLTIQRTQQEDSAVYLCASSRGAAYNEQFFGPGTRLTVL.

The CDR3 sequence: CAISETTAQETQYF. CDR3 coding DNA: TGTGCCATCAGTGAGACCACCGCACAAGAGACCCAGTACTTC. This chain connects TRBV10-3 to TRBJ2-5; D is undetermined. V was trimmed by 2 bases and J by 2 bases, leaving 9 bases between them. Germline CDR1 ENHRY, CDR2 SYGVKD. There are 14 residues in the CDR3.

The CDR3 DNA follows: TGCGCCAGCAGCTTAGGGGGGAGGTATGGCTACACCTTC. Translation gives CASSLGGRYGYTF. V usage is TRBV5-1 and J usage is TRBJ1-2; tentatively, D is TRBD1 (6 bases). Germline V CDR1 and CDR2: SGHRS, YFSETQ. V gave up 2 bases and J gave up 5 bases, with 10 bases separating them. CDR3 length: 13 amino acids.

The J gene is TRBJ2-5, the V gene TRBV24-1; no firm D call. Deletions cut 0 bases from V and 2 bases from J, with 12 bases between. The CDR3 totals 16 residues. CDR1 is KGHDR and CDR2 is SFDVKD in the germline V gene. The CDR3 DNA sequence: TGTGCCACCAGTGATTTGCGGCCAACACTACAAGAGACCCAGTACTTC. This encodes CATSDLRPTLQETQYF.

This clonotype was detected once. The gene calls are TRBV20-1 and TRBJ2-1, with D maybe TRBD2 (6 bases). The CDR3 runs to 14 residues. Per the germline V gene, CDR1 is DFQATT and CDR2 is SNEGSKA (reference sequence). Trimming took off 4 bases at V and 3 bases at J, with 13 bases between the two ends. Here the CDR3 reads CSATTRESYNEQFF. The CDR3 coding sequence is TGCAGTGCTACGACACGGGAGAGCTACAATGAGCAGTTCTTC.